The T cell receptor beta chain described here comes from a study of tumor-infiltrating lymphocytes in primary liver carcinoma. A constant-region primer primed TCR beta cDNA synthesis from 400 to 600 ng of total RNA. Three nested multiplex PCR rounds of slightly modified ARM-PCR generated TCR beta libraries. Each of the first two PCR rounds ran approximately 11 cycles with TRBV1-TRBV30 forward and C-beta reverse primers. TCRdb re-called the multiplex PCR reads through MiXCR, storing one row per CDR3 protein. This sample has 45,000 to 65,000 distinct CDR3 sequences; roughly 80% occur once, and the top ten carry about 24%. Unsorted bulk tissue, 20-30 mg of it, served as the source for co-extraction of RNA and DNA. The CDR3 covers 12 residues. The ends were cut back, 4 bases at V and 12 bases at J, with 18 bases in the middle. Per germline, CDR1 SQVTM and CDR2 ANQGSEA.

This receptor was obtained from a man aged 35-49 years with primary liver carcinoma and hepatitis B virus infection. The sample comprised liver tumor tissue from sampling region 5. Specified subset: tumor region T5, tumor centre. The chain joins TRBV29-1 to TRBJ2-5, with D uncertain. CDR3 sequence: CSVGVQQEIEYF. The CDR3, as DNA: TGCAGCGTTGGAGTGCAGCAAGAGATTGAGTACTTC.